The sequence of this TCR beta chain was determined in a study of CD8 T cells in Susac syndrome. The length of the CDR3 is 16 residues. Germline V gene sequence: CDR1 SGHRS, CDR2 YFSETQ. V lost 2 bases, J lost 6 bases, and 8 bases stayed unmatched. With random hexamers, reverse transcription was performed on about 0.5 to 1 ug of RNA. By means of immunoSEQ multiplex PCR, TCR beta CDR3 spanning 54 Vbeta and 13 Jbeta underwent amplification. TCRdb reprocessed the immunoSEQ multiplex PCR reads with MiXCR, giving one entry per CDR3 protein. The profile shows roughly 200,000 distinct CDR3 sequences, more than 85% of them singletons. High-throughput TCR beta sequencing covered peripheral CD8+ and CD4+ T cells. Negative isolation was used for CD8+ and CD4+ T cells and FACS enrichment for TEMRA cells.

This receptor was taken from a human donor with Susac syndrome. The sequenced material came from CD4+ T cells from PBMCs. The V call is TRBV5-1, the J call TRBJ2-2; 9 bases map to TRBD1. CDR3 bases: TGCGCCAGCAGCTTAACAGGGGGCGTGTCCGCCGGGGAGCTGTTTTTT. As protein: CASSLTGGVSAGELFF.